Given below is one T cell receptor (beta chain) in context. These data come from a study of blood T cell repertoires in COVID-19. Using immunoSEQ multiplex PCR, the repertoire was profiled, and TCRdb retains in-frame clones only, with some absent. The data hold 20,000 to 25,000 clones, with 83% observed a single time. Germline values: CDR1 SNHLY, CDR2 FYNNEI. Losses at the gene ends were 4 bases for V and 2 bases for J; bases not matched to a gene: 4. The length of the CDR3 is 14 residues. This chain joins TRBV2 and TRBJ1-2; 7 bases map to TRBD1. The TCR originated in a man in his 70s with acute or convalescent COVID-19. Material: peripheral blood. CDR3 sequence (DNA): TGTGCCAGCAGTGCGGGACAGAGAAACTATGGCTACACCTTC. Amino acid sequence: CASSAGQRNYGYTF.